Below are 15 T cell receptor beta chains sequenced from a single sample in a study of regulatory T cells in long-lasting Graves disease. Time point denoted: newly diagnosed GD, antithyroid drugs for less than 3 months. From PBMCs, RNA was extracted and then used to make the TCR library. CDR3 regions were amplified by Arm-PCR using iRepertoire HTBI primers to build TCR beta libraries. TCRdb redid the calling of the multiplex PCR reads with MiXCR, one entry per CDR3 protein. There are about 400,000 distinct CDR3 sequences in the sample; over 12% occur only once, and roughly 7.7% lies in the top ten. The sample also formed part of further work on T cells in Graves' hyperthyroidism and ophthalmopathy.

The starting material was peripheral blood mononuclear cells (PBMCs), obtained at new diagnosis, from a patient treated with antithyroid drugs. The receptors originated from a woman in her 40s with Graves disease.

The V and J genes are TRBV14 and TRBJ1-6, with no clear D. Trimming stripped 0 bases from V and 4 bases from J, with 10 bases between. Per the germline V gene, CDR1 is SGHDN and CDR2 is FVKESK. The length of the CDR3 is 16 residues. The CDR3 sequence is CASSQDAVGYNSPLHF. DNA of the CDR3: TGTGCCAGCAGCCAAGATGCCGTAGGTTATAATTCACCCCTCCACTTT.

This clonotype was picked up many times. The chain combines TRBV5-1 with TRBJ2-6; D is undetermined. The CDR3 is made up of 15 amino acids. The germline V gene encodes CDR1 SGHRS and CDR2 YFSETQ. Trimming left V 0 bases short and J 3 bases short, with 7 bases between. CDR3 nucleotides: TGCGCCAGCAGCTTGGATGGGGTTGGGGCCAACGTCCTGACTTTC. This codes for CASSLDGVGANVLTF. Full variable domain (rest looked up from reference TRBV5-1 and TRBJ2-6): KAGVTQTPRYLIKTRGQQVTLSCSPISGHRSVSWYQQTPGQGLQFLFEYFSETQRNKGNFPGRFSGRQFSNSRSEMNVSTLELGDSALYLCASSLDGVGANVLTFGAGSRLTVL.

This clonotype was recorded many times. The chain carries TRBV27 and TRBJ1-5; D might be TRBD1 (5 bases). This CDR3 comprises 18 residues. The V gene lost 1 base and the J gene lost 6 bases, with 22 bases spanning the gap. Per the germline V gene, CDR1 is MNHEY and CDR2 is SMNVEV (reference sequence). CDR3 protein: CASSLLGVLRGGVQPQHF. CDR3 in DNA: TGTGCCAGCAGTTTATTGGGGGTCCTGCGGGGTGGAGTTCAGCCCCAGCATTTT.

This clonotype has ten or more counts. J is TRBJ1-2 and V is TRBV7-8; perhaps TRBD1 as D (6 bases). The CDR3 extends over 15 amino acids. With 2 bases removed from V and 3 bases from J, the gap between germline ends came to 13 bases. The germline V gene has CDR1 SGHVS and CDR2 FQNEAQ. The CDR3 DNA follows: TGTGCCAGCAGCTTAATCGGGGGCGCTGACTATGGCTACACCTTC. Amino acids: CASSLIGGADYGYTF.

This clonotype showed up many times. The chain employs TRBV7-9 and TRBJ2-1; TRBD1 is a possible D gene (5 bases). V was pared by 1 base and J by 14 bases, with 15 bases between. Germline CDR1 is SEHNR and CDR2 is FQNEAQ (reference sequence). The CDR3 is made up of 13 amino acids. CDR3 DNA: TGTGCCAGCAGCTTAGAAGGGGCGGTGCAGAAGTTCTTC. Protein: CASSLEGAVQKFF.

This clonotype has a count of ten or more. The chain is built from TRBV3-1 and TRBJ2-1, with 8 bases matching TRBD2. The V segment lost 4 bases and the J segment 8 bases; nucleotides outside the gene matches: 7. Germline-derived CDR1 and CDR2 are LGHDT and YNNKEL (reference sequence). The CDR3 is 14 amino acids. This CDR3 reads CASSPSRAGDEQFF. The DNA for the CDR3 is TGTGCCAGCAGCCCTTCTAGAGCGGGAGATGAGCAGTTCTTC.

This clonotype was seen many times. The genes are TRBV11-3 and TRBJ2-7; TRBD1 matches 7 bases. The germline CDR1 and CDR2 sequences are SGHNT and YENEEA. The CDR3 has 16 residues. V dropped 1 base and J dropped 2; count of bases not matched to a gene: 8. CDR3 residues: CASSLGPGQTPYEQYF. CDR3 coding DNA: TGTGCCAGCAGCTTAGGACCGGGACAGACCCCCTACGAGCAGTACTTC.

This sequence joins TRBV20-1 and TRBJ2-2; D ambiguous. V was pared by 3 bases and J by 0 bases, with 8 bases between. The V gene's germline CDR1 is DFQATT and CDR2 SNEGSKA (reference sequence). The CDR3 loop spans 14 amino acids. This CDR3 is CSASLGANTGELFF. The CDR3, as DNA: TGCAGTGCTAGTCTAGGCGCGAACACCGGGGAGCTGTTTTTT.

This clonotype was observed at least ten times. The DNA of the CDR3 is TGTGCCAGCAGAGTAAGGCCGTGGGAGACCCAGTACTTC. It yields the protein CASRVRPWETQYF. This chain connects TRBV6-1 to TRBJ2-5; no definite D call. The CDR3 covers 13 residues. Germline values: CDR1 MNHNS, CDR2 SASEGT. V was shortened by 6 bases and J by 5 bases, with 13 bases between the two germline ends.

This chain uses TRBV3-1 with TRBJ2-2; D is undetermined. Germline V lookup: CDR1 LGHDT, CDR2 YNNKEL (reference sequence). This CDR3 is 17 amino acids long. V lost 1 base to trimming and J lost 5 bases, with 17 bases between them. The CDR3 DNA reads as TGTGCCAGCAGCCAAGCGTCGCGCTCGGTCGGAACCGGGGAGCTGTTTTTT. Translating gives CASSQASRSVGTGELFF. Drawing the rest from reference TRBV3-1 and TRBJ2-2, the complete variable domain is DTAVSQTPKYLVTQMGNDKSIKCEQNLGHDTMYWYKQDSKKFLKIMFSYNNKELIINETVPNRFSPKSPDKAHLNLHINSLELGDSAVYFCASSQASRSVGTGELFFGEGSRLTVL.

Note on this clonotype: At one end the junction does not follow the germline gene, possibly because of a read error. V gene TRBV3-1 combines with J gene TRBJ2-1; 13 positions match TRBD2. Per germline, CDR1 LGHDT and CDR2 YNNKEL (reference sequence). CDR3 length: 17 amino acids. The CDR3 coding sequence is TGTGCCAGCAGCCACGTGGGACTAGCGGGGTCCTACAATGGGCAGTTCTTC. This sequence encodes CASSHVGLAGSYNGQFF.

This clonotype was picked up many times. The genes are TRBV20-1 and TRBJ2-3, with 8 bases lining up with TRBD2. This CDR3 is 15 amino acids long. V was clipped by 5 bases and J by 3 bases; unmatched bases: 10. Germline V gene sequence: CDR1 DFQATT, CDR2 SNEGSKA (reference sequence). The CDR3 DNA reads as TGCAGTGCTCTACCTGAGCGGGAGTTTACAGATACGCAGTATTTT. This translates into CSALPEREFTDTQYF.

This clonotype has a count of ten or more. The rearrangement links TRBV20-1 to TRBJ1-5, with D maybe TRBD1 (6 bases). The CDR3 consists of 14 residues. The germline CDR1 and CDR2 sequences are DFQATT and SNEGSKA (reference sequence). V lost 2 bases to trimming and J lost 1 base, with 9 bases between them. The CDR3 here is CSARRGTSNQPQHF. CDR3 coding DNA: TGCAGTGCTAGAAGGGGGACCAGCAATCAGCCCCAGCATTTT.

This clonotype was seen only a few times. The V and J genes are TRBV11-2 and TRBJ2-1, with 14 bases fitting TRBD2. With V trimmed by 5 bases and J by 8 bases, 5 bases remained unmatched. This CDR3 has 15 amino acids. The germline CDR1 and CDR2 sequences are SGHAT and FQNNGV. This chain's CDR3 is CASSQTSGRVDEQFF. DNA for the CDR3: TGTGCCAGCAGCCAGACTAGCGGGAGGGTCGATGAGCAGTTCTTC. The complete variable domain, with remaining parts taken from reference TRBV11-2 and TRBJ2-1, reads EAGVAQSPRYKIIEKRQSVAFWCNPISGHATLYWYQQILGQGPKLLIQFQNNGVVDDSQLPKDRFSAERLKGVDSTLKIQPAKLEDSAVYLCASSQTSGRVDEQFFGPGTRLTVL.

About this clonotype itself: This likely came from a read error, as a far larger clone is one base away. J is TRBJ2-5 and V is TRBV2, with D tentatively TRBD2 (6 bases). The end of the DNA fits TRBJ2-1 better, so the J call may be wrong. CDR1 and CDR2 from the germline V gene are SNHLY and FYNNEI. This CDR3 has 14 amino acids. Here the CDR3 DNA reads TGTACCAGCAGCCCTAGCGAATCCTACAATGAGCAGTTCTTC. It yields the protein CTSSPSESYNEQFF.